This T cell receptor beta chain derives from a study of T cell responses to AZD1222 COVID-19 vaccine. Study-wide background: Second doses at about 4 or about 12 weeks were pooled. Study results and caveats: With two AZD1222 doses given, Spike-specific TCR breadth and depth both rose. Researchers report vaccine-associated CD4 TCRs spanning spike, with dominance at 160-218 and 743-854. Close to half of all spike-specific TCRs reportedly target regions of the variants that are unmutated.

J lost 13 bases, V lost 4 bases, and 8 bases had no gene match. This CDR3 contains 13 residues. Germline CDR1 SGHRS, CDR2 YFSETQ. A few counts support this clone. Antigen unknown. Generated by immunoSEQ multiplex PCR, the TCRdb table keeps only in-frame clones and is missing some. This table holds 150,000 to 200,000 clones, about 92% found once. The rearrangement joins TRBV5-1 to TRBJ1-4, with 9 bases identical to TRBD1. This clonotype originated in an adult in good health. Sequencing was performed on peripheral blood, taken on day 0 of AZD1222 vaccination. The DNA for the CDR3 is TGCGCCAGCAGCCCACCGGGACAGGGATCACTGTTTTTT. It encodes CASSPPGQGSLFF.